This T cell receptor beta chain was identified during a study of vaccination and CD4 T cells after COVID-19 (dated by TCRdb to between 2020 and 2023). A note on the overall study: Convalescent patients had a positive SARS-CoV-2 result on nasal swab PCR, and of these patients, fewer than ten had mild disease and one had severe disease. The convalescent cohort comprised six males and four females, including two Hispanic individuals, seven Caucasians, two Asians and one multiracial person. Participants got two doses of the Pfizer-BioNTech BNT162b2 vaccine (n=8) or two doses of the Moderna mRNA-1273 vaccine (n=2). Post-COVID blood samples from convalescent patients were collected a median of approximately 100 days after diagnosis, with a range of 35 to 161 days. Post-vaccine blood samples were taken a median of about 72 days after the second vaccine dose, with a range of roughly 13 to 250 days. Overlapping spike peptide pools from SARS-CoV-2 and from the common cold coronaviruses HCoV-NL63, HCoV-OC43 and HCoV-229E were used as culture stimuli. As controls, cultures received a CEFX viral epitope pool (the positive control), an HIV-1 Nef peptide pool (the negative control), or no peptide at all. In 10 COVID-19 convalescent patients and a few infection-naive healthy vaccine recipients, researchers compared the spike-specific CD4+ TCR repertoire from before mRNA vaccination with the repertoire from after. Overall results and qualifications from the work: The study included relatively few convalescent patients and did not analyze early timepoints after natural infection. Of the vaccine-specific clones in convalescent patients, 304 of 307, or nearly all, reacted only to SARS-CoV-2 spike and did not cross-react with common cold coronaviruses. In convalescent patients, a median around 89% of post-vaccine SARS-CoV-2-reactive clones were detected only after vaccination, suggesting vaccine-specific priming. An increase in the median number of SARS-CoV-2-reactive clonotypes from some 20 after infection to 35 to 40 after vaccination was observed, but the change was not found to be significant.

Note on this clonotype: Its antigen remains undetermined. A junction boundary mismatches the germline segment, possibly from a read error.

To prepare the library, PCR was applied. TCR sequencing of DNA from cultured CD4+ T cells used the Oncomine TCR Beta short-read assay at the Johns Hopkins FTIC core. The QIAamp micro DNA kit was used to extract genomic DNA from the cultured CD4+ T cells. Oncomine TCR Beta libraries from cultured CD4+ T cells were pooled with unique dual indexes and sequenced on an Illumina iSeq 100. Concerning the study's data processing: Non-productive sequences were removed, and CDR3s not starting with C, not ending with F or W, or shorter than 7 amino acids were discarded. The MANAFEST web application was used to identify antigen-specific clonotypes by comparing peptide-stimulated wells against reference wells and other culture wells. Positive clones required FDR below 0.05, an odds ratio above 5, and productive frequency above 0.1% in at least two of three replicate wells. A clonotype was classed as cross-reactive if the clonotype showed significant expansion both in SARS-CoV-2 spike wells and in at least one common cold coronavirus spike condition. Using R version 3.6.1, CDR3 homology was evaluated through Levenshtein distances (stringdist) along with unrooted phylogenetic trees (ape). In TCRdb, the public reads were trimmed at Q25 with fastp and aligned with MiXCR, with productive beta chains retained. Merged by CDR3 protein, the rows form single entries marked with the most common genes and DNA. V and J calls and clone size were set by TCRdb, not the authors. The sample yields 12,000 or so distinct CDR3 sequences; 55% to 60% were counted once. The ten largest clones add up to over 12% of the sample.

Per the publication, the treatment or condition label means: roughly 11-day PBMC culture with coronavirus spike peptide pools or control peptides (ViraFEST assay). To expand antigen-specific T cells with peptide pools and then pick out the expanded clonotypes through TCR sequencing, the study relied on the ViraFEST assay. The positive SARS-CoV-2 PCR tests of the convalescent patients were dated from March to December 2020, before the Alpha, Beta and Delta variants emerged in the United States. Each well held some 2 million PBMCs cultured with 9 to 10 ug/ml peptide pools in IMDM containing approximately 4.8% human AB serum and 8 to 10 IU/ml IL-2. On days 3 and 7, half of the culture medium was replaced with fresh IL-2-containing medium. After approximately 10 days of culture, CD4+ T cells were isolated by negative selection using the EasySep CD4+ T cell isolation kit. Ficoll-Paque Plus gradient centrifugation was used to isolate PBMCs from whole blood, and the isolated PBMCs were then either used fresh or cryopreserved at -140C. In general, triplicate wells were set up for every culture condition.

The CDR3 holds 15 amino acids from the cysteine to the phenylalanine. The entry retains the CDR3 DNA only, 45 bases that are in frame from base 1. In the germline V gene (reference sequence), CDR1 corresponds to LNHDA and CDR2 to SQIVND. In this chain, TRBV19 is recombined with TRBJ1-5; TRBD1 is a weak D gene call, 5 bases matching. This TCR derives from a human donor who had recovered from COVID-19. The sequenced material came from CD4+ T cells from blood, cultured in vitro. CDR3 loop: CASTRDGGIRQLQHF. The nucleotides are TGTGCCAGTACCCGGGACGGGGGTATTCGACAGCTCCAGCATTTT.